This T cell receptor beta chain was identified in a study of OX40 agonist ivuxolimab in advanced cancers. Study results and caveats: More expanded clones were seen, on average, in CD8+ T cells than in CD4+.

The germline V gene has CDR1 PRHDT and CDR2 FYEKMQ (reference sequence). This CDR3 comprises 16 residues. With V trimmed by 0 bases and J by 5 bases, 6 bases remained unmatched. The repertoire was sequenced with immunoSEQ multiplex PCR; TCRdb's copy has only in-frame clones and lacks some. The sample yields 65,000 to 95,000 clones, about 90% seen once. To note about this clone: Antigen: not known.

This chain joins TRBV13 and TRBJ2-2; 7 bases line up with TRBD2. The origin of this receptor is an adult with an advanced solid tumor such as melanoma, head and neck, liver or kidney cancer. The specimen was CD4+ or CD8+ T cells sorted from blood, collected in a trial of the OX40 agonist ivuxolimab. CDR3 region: CASSLGFGGSTGELFF. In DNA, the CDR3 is TGTGCCAGCAGCTTAGGTTTCGGGGGGAGTACCGGGGAGCTGTTTTTT.